This entry is about one TCR beta chain. The data originate from a study of blood T cell repertoires in COVID-19. On the study more broadly: Acute and convalescent COVID-19 samples came from the United States, Italy and Spain. T cells, B-cell-depleted T cells, or PBMCs supplied cDNA or gDNA.

CDR3 length: 15 residues. Trimming took 5 bases from V and 4 from J, leaving 17 bases between them. Germline lookup yields CDR1 MNHEY and CDR2 SMNVEV (reference sequence). Seattle cases were enrolled at active infection and followed longitudinally. Original handling: The assay estimated nucleated cells by amplifying reference gene primers. Here immunoSEQ multiplex PCR was the method, and the copy in TCRdb shows in-frame clones only, minus some. V and J calls and clone size follow that table, whereas D and trimming were derived from the DNA. The sample lists around 370,000 clones, approximately 91% occurring once.

Sequenced input: peripheral blood. The rearrangement links TRBV27 to TRBJ1-2; D gene uncertain. The clonotype comes from a woman in her 70s with COVID-19, enrolled during active disease. The CDR3 here is CASSLLPDRGYGYTF. The CDR3 DNA sequence: TGTGCCAGCAGTCTACTCCCGGACCGGGGCTATGGCTACACCTTC.